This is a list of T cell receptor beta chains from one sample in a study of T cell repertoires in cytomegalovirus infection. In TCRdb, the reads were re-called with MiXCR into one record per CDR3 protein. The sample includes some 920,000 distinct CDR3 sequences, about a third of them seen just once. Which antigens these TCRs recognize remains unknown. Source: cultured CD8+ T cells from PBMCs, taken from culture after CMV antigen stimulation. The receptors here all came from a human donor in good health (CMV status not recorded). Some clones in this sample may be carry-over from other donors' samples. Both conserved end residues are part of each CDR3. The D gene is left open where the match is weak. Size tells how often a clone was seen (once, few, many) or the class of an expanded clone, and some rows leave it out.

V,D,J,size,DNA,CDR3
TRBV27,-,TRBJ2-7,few,TGTGCCAGCAGTTTACAGGTGCCTCGGACAGATACTTCCTACGAGCAGTACTTC,CASSLQVPRTDTSYEQYF
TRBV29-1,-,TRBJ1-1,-,TGCAGCGCTAAGCAAACGGGCCCGTTTCCTGAAGCTTTCTTT,CSAKQTGPFPEAFF
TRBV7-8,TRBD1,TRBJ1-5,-,TGTGCCAGCAGCTCATCCGGGACAGGGATTCAGCCCCAGCATTTT,CASSSSGTGIQPQHF
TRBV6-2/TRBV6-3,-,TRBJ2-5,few,TGTGCCAGCAGTTACTATTACCCAGAGACCCAGTACTTC,CASSYYYPETQYF
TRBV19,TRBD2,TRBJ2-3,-,TGTGCCAGTAGTATCCGGCTAGCGGACCCGTCTCTAGATACGCAGTATTTT,CASSIRLADPSLDTQYF
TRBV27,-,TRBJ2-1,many,TGTGCCAGCAGCTTGGGGGCCCATGAGCAGTTCTTC,CASSLGAHEQFF
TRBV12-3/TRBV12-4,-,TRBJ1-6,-,TGTGCCAGCAGTTTGAGTGGTCAGGGAACTTCACCCCTCCACTTT,CASSLSGQGTSPLHF
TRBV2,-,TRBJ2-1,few,TGTGCCAGCAGTGAAGCGCTTCGAAAGCAGGAGTTCTTC,CASSEALRKQEFF
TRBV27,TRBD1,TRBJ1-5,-,TGTGTCAGCAGTCCGGGACAGGAAGGTCAGCCCCAGCATTTT,CVSSPGQEGQPQHF
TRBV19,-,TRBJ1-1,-,TGTGCCAGTAGCTCCTGGGGGATCTGGGGGGAGAGAGAGACTGAAGCTTTCTTT,CASSSWGIWGERETEAFF
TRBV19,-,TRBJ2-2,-,TGTGCCAGTAGTATCTGGGACGTCGGAGGAGAGCTGTTTTTT,CASSIWDVGGELFF
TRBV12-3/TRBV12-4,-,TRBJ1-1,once,TGTGCCAGCAGTTTGAACAGGGCCTACACTGAAGCTTTCTTT,CASSLNRAYTEAFF
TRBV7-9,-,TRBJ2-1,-,TGTGCCAGCAGTGGAAGTCCTACGAGGGGGATTGAGCAGTTCTTC,CASSGSPTRGIEQFF
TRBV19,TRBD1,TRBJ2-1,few,TGTGCCAGTAGCCCCCGGGACAGCGTTTACAATGAGCAGTTCTTC,CASSPRDSVYNEQFF
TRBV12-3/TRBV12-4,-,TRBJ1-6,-,TGTGCCAGCAGTTCCGGGATCTATAATTCACCCCTCCACTTT,CASSSGIYNSPLHF
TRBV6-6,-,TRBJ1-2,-,TGTGCCAGCAGTCACGACGCTGGCTACACCTTC,CASSHDAGYTF
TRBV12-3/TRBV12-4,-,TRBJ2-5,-,TGTGCCAGCAGCAAGGGAGACCAAGAGACCCAGTACTTC,CASSKGDQETQYF
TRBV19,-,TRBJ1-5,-,TGTGCCAGTAGGGCCGGTCACAGATCAAGCAATCAGCCCCAGCATTTT,CASRAGHRSSNQPQHF
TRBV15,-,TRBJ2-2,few,TGTGCCACCAGCAGAGATACCGACAGCACCGGGGAGCTGTTTTTT,CATSRDTDSTGELFF
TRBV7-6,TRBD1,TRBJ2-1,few,TGTGCCAGCAGCTTGAGAACAGGGGAATCCTACAATGAGCAGTTCTTC,CASSLRTGESYNEQFF
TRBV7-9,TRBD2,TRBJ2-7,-,TGTGCCAGCAGCTTCCAACCTAGCGGGGTCTACGAGCAGTACTTC,CASSFQPSGVYEQYF
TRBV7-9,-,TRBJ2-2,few,TGTGCCACTCAGTCCGTCTCCTTTTACACCGGGGAGCTGTTTTTT,CATQSVSFYTGELFF
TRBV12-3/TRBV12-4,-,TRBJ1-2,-,TGTGCCAGCAGCCTAGGGTTTAACTATGGCTACACCTTC,CASSLGFNYGYTF